These T cell receptor beta chains were read from a single sample in a study of T cells in Graves' hyperthyroidism and ophthalmopathy. TCRdb used MiXCR to reprocess the multiplex PCR reads, holding one entry per CDR3 protein. The repertoire holds about 400,000 distinct CDR3 sequences, with about 15% as singletons. Specimen: blood. All receptors come from a woman younger than 45 with Graves' hyperthyroidism. The CDR3 runs from the conserved cysteine through the conserved F or W. The D gene is left open where the match is weak. A row's size may be missing; if present it is once, few, many or a size class.

j_call: TRBJ2-7; v_call: TRBV10-3; clone_size: few; d_call: .; cdr3_nt: TGTGCCATCAGTGAGGACAGGAGTCGCTACGAGCAGTACTTC; cdr3_aa: CAISEDRSRYEQYF
j_call: TRBJ2-1; v_call: TRBV20-1; clone_size: many; d_call: .; cdr3_nt: TGCAGTGCCCCCCAGCCCGAGACTAACTACAATGAGCAGTTCTTC; cdr3_aa: CSAPQPETNYNEQFF
j_call: TRBJ2-7; v_call: TRBV19; clone_size: .; d_call: TRBD1; cdr3_nt: TGTGCCAGTAGTATCGGACAGGGGATCTACGAGCAGTACTTC; cdr3_aa: CASSIGQGIYEQYF
j_call: TRBJ2-1; v_call: TRBV11-2; clone_size: .; d_call: TRBD2; cdr3_nt: TGTGCCAGCAGCCTACAGACTAGCGGAGTTGAGCAGTTCTTC; cdr3_aa: CASSLQTSGVEQFF
j_call: TRBJ2-5; v_call: TRBV12-3/TRBV12-4; clone_size: many; d_call: .; cdr3_nt: TGTGCCAGCAGTCACATTAGGGGGAAACAAGAGACCCAGTACTTC; cdr3_aa: CASSHIRGKQETQYF
j_call: TRBJ2-5; v_call: TRBV6-1; clone_size: few; d_call: TRBD1; cdr3_nt: TGTGCCAGTCTCAGGGGGCCAGAGACCCAGTACTTC; cdr3_aa: CASLRGPETQYF
j_call: TRBJ2-7; v_call: TRBV20-1; clone_size: many; d_call: .; cdr3_nt: TGCAGTGCTAGAGGCAGGGGACCCTACGAGCAGTACTTC; cdr3_aa: CSARGRGPYEQYF
j_call: TRBJ2-7; v_call: TRBV20-1; clone_size: .; d_call: .; cdr3_nt: TGCAGTGCTGGGGGTGGAGGTTCAGGCGAGCAGTACTTC; cdr3_aa: CSAGGGGSGEQYF
j_call: TRBJ2-1; v_call: TRBV6-1; clone_size: .; d_call: .; cdr3_nt: TGTGCCAGCAGCTTTACAGGGAACGCACGATACAATGAGCAGTTCTTC; cdr3_aa: CASSFTGNARYNEQFF
j_call: TRBJ2-7; v_call: TRBV3-1; clone_size: many; d_call: .; cdr3_nt: TGTGCCAGCAGCCAAGATCACGTACGCACCTACGAGCAGTACTTC; cdr3_aa: CASSQDHVRTYEQYF
j_call: TRBJ2-1; v_call: TRBV6-1; clone_size: many; d_call: .; cdr3_nt: TGTGCCAGCAGTGCCCGACGGACATCCTACAATGAGCAGTTCTTC; cdr3_aa: CASSARRTSYNEQFF
j_call: TRBJ2-7; v_call: TRBV28; clone_size: .; d_call: .; cdr3_nt: TGTGCCAGCTGGGACCGGGACCCCTACGAGCAGTACTTC; cdr3_aa: CASWDRDPYEQYF
j_call: TRBJ2-5; v_call: TRBV24-1; clone_size: .; d_call: TRBD2; cdr3_nt: TGTGCCACCAGTGATATTCGGACTAGCGGGATCCGAGAGACCCAGTACTTC; cdr3_aa: CATSDIRTSGIRETQYF
j_call: TRBJ1-6; v_call: TRBV7-2; clone_size: .; d_call: TRBD1; cdr3_nt: TGTGCCAGCAGTTTCACAGGGGGCTCCTATAATTCACCCCTCCACTTT; cdr3_aa: CASSFTGGSYNSPLHF
j_call: TRBJ2-2; v_call: TRBV19; clone_size: .; d_call: TRBD2; cdr3_nt: TGTGCCAGTAGGTTAGAGCGGGGCCGGGGCACCGGGGAGCTGTTTTTT; cdr3_aa: CASRLERGRGTGELFF
j_call: TRBJ2-7; v_call: TRBV20-1; clone_size: many; d_call: TRBD2; cdr3_nt: TGCAGTGCTCCTGAAGGACTAGCGGGGTCCTACGAGCAGTACTTC; cdr3_aa: CSAPEGLAGSYEQYF
j_call: TRBJ2-1; v_call: TRBV28; clone_size: .; d_call: TRBD1; cdr3_nt: TGTGCCAGCAGTCTCGGACAGGAGAACAATGAGCAGTTCTTC; cdr3_aa: CASSLGQENNEQFF
j_call: TRBJ1-3; v_call: TRBV27; clone_size: many; d_call: .; cdr3_nt: TGTGCCAGCAGCCCAGACGTCGGGACCGTCGGCTCTGGAAACACCATATATTTT; cdr3_aa: CASSPDVGTVGSGNTIYF
j_call: TRBJ1-6; v_call: TRBV3-1; clone_size: few; d_call: TRBD1; cdr3_nt: TGTGCCAGCAGCTACCGGGACAGGGGTGAGTCACCCCTCCACTTT; cdr3_aa: CASSYRDRGESPLHF
j_call: TRBJ1-4; v_call: TRBV9; clone_size: few; d_call: TRBD1; cdr3_nt: TGTGCCAGCAGCCCCTTCGGGACAGGGCGCGAAAAACTGTTTTTT; cdr3_aa: CASSPFGTGREKLFF
j_call: TRBJ2-6; v_call: TRBV24-1; clone_size: few; d_call: .; cdr3_nt: TGTGCCACCAGTGATTTGGGTCCGCGGGCGGGGACCGCACCTGGGGCCAACGTCCTGACTTTC; cdr3_aa: CATSDLGPRAGTAPGANVLTF
j_call: TRBJ2-5; v_call: TRBV27; clone_size: .; d_call: TRBD2; cdr3_nt: TGTGCCAGCAGTTGGGGACTAGCGGGAGGCCAAGAGACCCAGTACTTC; cdr3_aa: CASSWGLAGGQETQYF
j_call: TRBJ2-1; v_call: TRBV13; clone_size: many; d_call: .; cdr3_nt: TGTGCCAGCAGCCCAGGGGTCCGGGAGGATGGTGAGCAGTTCTTC; cdr3_aa: CASSPGVREDGEQFF
j_call: TRBJ2-5; v_call: TRBV6-9; clone_size: .; d_call: TRBD2; cdr3_nt: TGTGCCAGCAGTTACCCGACTAGCGGGAGGCAAGAGACCCAGTACTTC; cdr3_aa: CASSYPTSGRQETQYF
j_call: TRBJ2-3; v_call: TRBV4-1; clone_size: few; d_call: .; cdr3_nt: TGCGCCAGCAGCCAAGGTCGGGTCCCGCAAGATACGCAGTATTTT; cdr3_aa: CASSQGRVPQDTQYF
j_call: TRBJ2-1; v_call: TRBV6-2/TRBV6-3; clone_size: .; d_call: TRBD2; cdr3_nt: TGTGCCAGCAGTTATGCCACTAGCGGCGGGAGGAGTGAGCAGTTCTTC; cdr3_aa: CASSYATSGGRSEQFF
j_call: TRBJ2-3; v_call: TRBV20-1; clone_size: many; d_call: TRBD2; cdr3_nt: TGCAGTGCTAGAGATCCCGAGCGGGACACAGATACGCAGTATTTT; cdr3_aa: CSARDPERDTDTQYF
j_call: TRBJ2-7; v_call: TRBV5-1; clone_size: .; d_call: .; cdr3_nt: TGCGCCAGCAGCTCCGCCGTCGGGCTTGCACTATTGGAGCAGTACTTC; cdr3_aa: CASSSAVGLALLEQYF
j_call: TRBJ2-2; v_call: TRBV20-1; clone_size: few; d_call: TRBD2; cdr3_nt: TGCAGTGTTAGCGGGAGGGCGACCGGGGAGCTGTTTTTT; cdr3_aa: CSVSGRATGELFF
j_call: TRBJ2-7; v_call: TRBV6-1; clone_size: .; d_call: .; cdr3_nt: TGTGCCAGCAGTAGTTTTGGGAAAAGCTCCTACGAGCAGTACTTC; cdr3_aa: CASSSFGKSSYEQYF
j_call: TRBJ2-3; v_call: TRBV19; clone_size: .; d_call: .; cdr3_nt: TGTGCCAGTAGTATCCGCAGGGATCTGACAGATACACAGTATTTT; cdr3_aa: CASSIRRDLTDTQYF
j_call: TRBJ2-7; v_call: TRBV20-1; clone_size: many; d_call: .; cdr3_nt: TGCAGTGCTAGCGGGAGTCGATACGAGCAGTACTTC; cdr3_aa: CSASGSRYEQYF
j_call: TRBJ2-7; v_call: TRBV19; clone_size: few; d_call: .; cdr3_nt: TGTGCCAGTAGGGCGAGAGCTACCACCAACTACGAGCAGTACTTC; cdr3_aa: CASRARATTNYEQYF
j_call: TRBJ2-2; v_call: TRBV28; clone_size: .; d_call: TRBD2; cdr3_nt: TGTGCCAGCAACAAGCGGGAGTACACCGGGGAGCTGTTTTTT; cdr3_aa: CASNKREYTGELFF
j_call: TRBJ2-5; v_call: TRBV29-1; clone_size: many; d_call: TRBD2; cdr3_nt: TGCAGCGTTCTTAGGACTAGCGCGGGAGAGACCCAGTACTTC; cdr3_aa: CSVLRTSAGETQYF
j_call: TRBJ2-5; v_call: TRBV20-1; clone_size: few; d_call: TRBD2; cdr3_nt: TGCAGTGCTCCCGGAGCGGGAGGGGAGACCCAGTACTTC; cdr3_aa: CSAPGAGGETQYF
j_call: TRBJ2-1; v_call: TRBV3-1; clone_size: many; d_call: .; cdr3_nt: TGTGCCAGCAGCCAAGTGGCAGGAACCTACAATGAGCAGTTCTTC; cdr3_aa: CASSQVAGTYNEQFF
j_call: TRBJ2-7; v_call: TRBV11-2; clone_size: .; d_call: TRBD2; cdr3_nt: TGTGCCAGCAGCGTGACTAGCGGGTACGAGCAGTACTTC; cdr3_aa: CASSVTSGYEQYF
j_call: TRBJ2-2; v_call: TRBV27; clone_size: few; d_call: TRBD2; cdr3_nt: TGTGCCAGCAGTGCCCGCCCGCGGCTAGCGGGAGTGGGGGGGTGGGAGCTGTTTTTT; cdr3_aa: CASSARPRLAGVGGWELFF
j_call: TRBJ1-3; v_call: TRBV2; clone_size: many; d_call: .; cdr3_nt: TGTGCCAGCACTCAAGCCCTCTCTGGAAACACCATATATTTT; cdr3_aa: CASTQALSGNTIYF
j_call: TRBJ1-4; v_call: TRBV30; clone_size: few; d_call: TRBD1; cdr3_nt: TGTGCCTGGGCCGGGACAGCTGTTGAAAAACTGTTTTTT; cdr3_aa: CAWAGTAVEKLFF
j_call: TRBJ2-1; v_call: TRBV10-3; clone_size: .; d_call: TRBD2; cdr3_nt: TGTGCCATCAGTGAGTCGGGACTAGGGAAAAGTGAGCAGTTCTTC; cdr3_aa: CAISESGLGKSEQFF
j_call: TRBJ2-1; v_call: TRBV19; clone_size: .; d_call: .; cdr3_nt: TGTGCCAGCAGTATAGAGCGTGGTGAGCAGTTCTTC; cdr3_aa: CASSIERGEQFF
j_call: TRBJ2-3; v_call: TRBV6-1; clone_size: many; d_call: .; cdr3_nt: TGTGCCAGCAGAGATGGGACCCCGGCGGATACGCAGTATTTT; cdr3_aa: CASRDGTPADTQYF
j_call: TRBJ2-1; v_call: TRBV19; clone_size: few; d_call: .; cdr3_nt: TGTGCCAGTGGATCGGACCCCTACAATGAGCAGTTCTTC; cdr3_aa: CASGSDPYNEQFF
j_call: TRBJ1-1; v_call: TRBV5-8; clone_size: few; d_call: .; cdr3_nt: TGTGCCAGCAGCTCCCCTTCGGTTATGAACACTGAAGCTTTCTTT; cdr3_aa: CASSSPSVMNTEAFF
j_call: TRBJ2-7; v_call: TRBV6-2/TRBV6-3; clone_size: many; d_call: TRBD2; cdr3_nt: TGTGCCAGCAGTTACTCGACGCGGGGGGCTCGGTACGAGCAGTACTTC; cdr3_aa: CASSYSTRGARYEQYF
j_call: TRBJ2-3; v_call: TRBV3-1; clone_size: many; d_call: .; cdr3_nt: TGTGCCAGCAGCTATTTAGACACAGATACGCAGTATTTT; cdr3_aa: CASSYLDTDTQYF
j_call: TRBJ2-5; v_call: TRBV28; clone_size: many; d_call: TRBD1; cdr3_nt: TGTGCCAGCAGTCCGGGACAGCGCCAAGAGACCCAGTACTTC; cdr3_aa: CASSPGQRQETQYF
j_call: TRBJ1-2; v_call: TRBV28; clone_size: many; d_call: .; cdr3_nt: TGTGCCAGCAGTTTGGGAGGGGGTTCCTATGGCTACACCTTC; cdr3_aa: CASSLGGGSYGYTF